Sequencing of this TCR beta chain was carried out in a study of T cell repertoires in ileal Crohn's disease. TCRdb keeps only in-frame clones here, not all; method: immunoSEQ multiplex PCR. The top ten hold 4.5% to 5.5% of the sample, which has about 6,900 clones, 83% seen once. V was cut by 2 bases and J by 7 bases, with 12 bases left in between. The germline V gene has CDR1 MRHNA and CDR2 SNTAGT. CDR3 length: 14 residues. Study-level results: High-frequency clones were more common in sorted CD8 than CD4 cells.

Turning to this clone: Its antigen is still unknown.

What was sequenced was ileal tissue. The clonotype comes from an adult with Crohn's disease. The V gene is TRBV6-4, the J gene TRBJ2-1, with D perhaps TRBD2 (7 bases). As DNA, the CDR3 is TGTGCCAGCAGTGACACAGGGAGGGGAAATGAGCAGTTCTTC. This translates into CASSDTGRGNEQFF.